This entry features one T cell receptor beta chain sequence. There are 14 residues in the CDR3. V gave up 4 bases and J gave up 4 bases; unmatched junction bases: 3. Germline loops: CDR1 KGHSH, CDR2 LQKENI. The data derive from a study of blood T cell repertoires in COVID-19. Across the study: Material from acute and convalescent COVID-19 was sourced from the United States, Italy and Spain. T cells, B-cell-depleted T cells, or PBMCs supplied cDNA or gDNA.

Under the authors' procedure: Reference gene primers were amplified, and this amplification served to estimate nucleated cell counts. Produced via immunoSEQ multiplex PCR; TCRdb's table is partial and in-frame only. V and J calls and clone size come straight from that table; D and trimming were deduced from the DNA. The sample carries hundreds of thousands of clones, 84% recorded once. Material: peripheral blood. The chain combines TRBV18 with TRBJ2-7; 11 bases map to TRBD2. This receptor was taken from a young man with active or convalescent COVID-19. The CDR3 spells CASSRTSGGYEQYF. The CDR3 DNA reads as TGTGCCAGCTCACGAACTAGCGGGGGTTACGAGCAGTACTTC. The complete variable domain, with remaining parts taken from reference TRBV18 and TRBJ2-7, reads NAGVMQNPRHLVRRRGQEARLRCSPMKGHSHVYWYRQLPEEGLKFMVYLQKENIIDESGMPKERFSAEFPKEGPSILRIQQVVRGDSAAYFCASSRTSGGYEQYFGPGTRLTVT.